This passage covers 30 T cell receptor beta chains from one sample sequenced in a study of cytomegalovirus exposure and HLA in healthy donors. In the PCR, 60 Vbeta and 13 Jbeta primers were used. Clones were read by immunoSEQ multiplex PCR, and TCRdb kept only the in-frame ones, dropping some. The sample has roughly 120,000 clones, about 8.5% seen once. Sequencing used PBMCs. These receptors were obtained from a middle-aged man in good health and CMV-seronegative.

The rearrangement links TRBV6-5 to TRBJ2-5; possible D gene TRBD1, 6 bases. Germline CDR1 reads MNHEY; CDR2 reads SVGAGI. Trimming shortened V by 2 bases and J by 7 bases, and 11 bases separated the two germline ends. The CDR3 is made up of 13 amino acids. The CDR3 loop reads CASSYGQGRTQYF. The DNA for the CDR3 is TGTGCCAGCAGTTACGGGCAGGGGCGGACCCAGTACTTC.

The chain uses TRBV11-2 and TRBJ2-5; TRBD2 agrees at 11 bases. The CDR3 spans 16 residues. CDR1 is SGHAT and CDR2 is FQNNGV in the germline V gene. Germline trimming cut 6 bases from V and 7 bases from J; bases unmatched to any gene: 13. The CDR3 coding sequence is TGTGCCAGCAGAACCGGGACTAGCGGCCGTCGTGGGACCCAGTACTTC. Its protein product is CASRTGTSGRRGTQYF.

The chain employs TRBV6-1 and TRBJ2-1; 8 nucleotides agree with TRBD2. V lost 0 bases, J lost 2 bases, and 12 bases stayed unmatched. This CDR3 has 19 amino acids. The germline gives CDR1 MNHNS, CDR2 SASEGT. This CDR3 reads CASSEAISGGLYTYNEQFF. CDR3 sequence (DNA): TGTGCCAGCAGTGAAGCGATCAGCGGGGGCCTCTATACCTACAATGAGCAGTTCTTC.

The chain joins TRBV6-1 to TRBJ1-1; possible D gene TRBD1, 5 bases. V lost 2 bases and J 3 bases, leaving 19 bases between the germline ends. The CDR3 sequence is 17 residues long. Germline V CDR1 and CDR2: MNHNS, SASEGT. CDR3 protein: CASSERGGVTRDTEAFF. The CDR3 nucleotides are TGTGCCAGCAGTGAACGAGGAGGGGTCACCAGGGACACTGAAGCTTTCTTT.

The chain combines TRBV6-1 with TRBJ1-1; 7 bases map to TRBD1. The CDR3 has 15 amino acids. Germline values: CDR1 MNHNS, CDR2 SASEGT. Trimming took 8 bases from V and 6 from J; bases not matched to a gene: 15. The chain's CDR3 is CASEGFRGPTAEAFF. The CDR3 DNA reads TGTGCCAGCGAGGGATTTAGGGGGCCAACAGCTGAAGCTTTCTTT.

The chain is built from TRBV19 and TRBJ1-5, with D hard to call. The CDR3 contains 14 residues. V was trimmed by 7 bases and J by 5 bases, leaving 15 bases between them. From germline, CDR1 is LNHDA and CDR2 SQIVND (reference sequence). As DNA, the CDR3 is TGTGCCAGTACTACCACAGCTGTAGATCAGCCCCAGCATTTT. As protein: CASTTTAVDQPQHF.

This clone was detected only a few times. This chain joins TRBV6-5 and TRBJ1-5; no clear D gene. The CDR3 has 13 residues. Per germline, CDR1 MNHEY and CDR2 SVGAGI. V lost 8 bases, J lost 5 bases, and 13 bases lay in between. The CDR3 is CASQRFLDQPQHF. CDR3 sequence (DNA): TGTGCCAGCCAGCGTTTCCTTGATCAGCCCCAGCATTTT.

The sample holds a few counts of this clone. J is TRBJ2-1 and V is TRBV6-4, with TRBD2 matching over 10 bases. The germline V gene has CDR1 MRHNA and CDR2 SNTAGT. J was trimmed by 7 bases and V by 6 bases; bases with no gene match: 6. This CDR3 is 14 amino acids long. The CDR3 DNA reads TGTGCCAGCAGCTTAGCGGGGGGTATGAATGAGCAGTTCTTC. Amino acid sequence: CASSLAGGMNEQFF.

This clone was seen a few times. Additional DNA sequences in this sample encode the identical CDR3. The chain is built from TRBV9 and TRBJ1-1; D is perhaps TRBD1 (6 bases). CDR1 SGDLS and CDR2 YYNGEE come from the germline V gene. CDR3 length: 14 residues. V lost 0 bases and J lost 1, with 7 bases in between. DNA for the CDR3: TGTGCCAGCAGCGTAGGGGGACAGAACACTGAAGCTTTCTTT. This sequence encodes CASSVGGQNTEAFF.

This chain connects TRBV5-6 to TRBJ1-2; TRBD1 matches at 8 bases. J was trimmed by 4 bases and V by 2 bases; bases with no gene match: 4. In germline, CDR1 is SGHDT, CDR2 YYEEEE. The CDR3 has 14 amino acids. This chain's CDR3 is CASSFGQGGYGYTF. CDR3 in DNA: TGTGCCAGCAGCTTCGGACAGGGCGGCTATGGCTACACCTTC.

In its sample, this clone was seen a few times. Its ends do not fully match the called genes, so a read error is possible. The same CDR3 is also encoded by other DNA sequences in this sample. CDR3 sequence reads: CASSLTGDTEAFF. CDR3 coding DNA: TGTGCCAGCAGCTTAACAGGGGACACTGAAGCCTTCTTT. This chain links TRBV7-3 with TRBJ1-1; TRBD1 is a possible D gene (6 bases). This CDR3 is built from 13 residues. Germline loops: CDR1 SGHTA, CDR2 FQGTGA.

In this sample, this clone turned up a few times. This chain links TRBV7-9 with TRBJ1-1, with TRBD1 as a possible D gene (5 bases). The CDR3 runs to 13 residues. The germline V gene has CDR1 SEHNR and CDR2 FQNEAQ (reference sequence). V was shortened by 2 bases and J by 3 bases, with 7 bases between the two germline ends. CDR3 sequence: CASSLKGDTEAFF. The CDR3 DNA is TGTGCCAGCAGCTTAAAAGGGGACACTGAAGCTTTCTTT. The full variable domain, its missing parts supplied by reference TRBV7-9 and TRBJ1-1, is DTGVSQNPRHKITKRGQNVTFRCDPISEHNRLYWYRQTLGQGPEFLTYFQNEAQLEKSRLLSDRFSAERPKGSFSTLEIQRTEQGDSAMYLCASSLKGDTEAFFGQGTRLTVV.

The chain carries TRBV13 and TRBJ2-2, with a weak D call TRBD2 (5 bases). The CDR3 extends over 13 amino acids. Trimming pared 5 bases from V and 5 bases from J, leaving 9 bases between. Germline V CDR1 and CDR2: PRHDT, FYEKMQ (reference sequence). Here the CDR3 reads CASSLGETGELFF. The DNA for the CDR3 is TGTGCCAGCAGCCTCGGGGAGACCGGGGAGCTGTTTTTT.

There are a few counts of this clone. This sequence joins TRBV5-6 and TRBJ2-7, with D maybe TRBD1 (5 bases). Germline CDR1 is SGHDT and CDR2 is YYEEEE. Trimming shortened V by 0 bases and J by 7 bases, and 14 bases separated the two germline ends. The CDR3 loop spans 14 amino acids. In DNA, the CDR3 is TGTGCCAGCAGCTTGGGGTTCAGGGCTGGAGAGCAGTACTTC. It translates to CASSLGFRAGEQYF.

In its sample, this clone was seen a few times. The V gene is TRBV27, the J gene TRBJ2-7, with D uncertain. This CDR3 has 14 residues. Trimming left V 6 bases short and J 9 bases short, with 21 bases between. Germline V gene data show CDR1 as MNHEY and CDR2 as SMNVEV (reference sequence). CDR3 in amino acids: CASRPLESPLWQYF. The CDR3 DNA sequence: TGTGCCAGCAGACCCCTGGAGAGCCCCCTATGGCAGTACTTC.

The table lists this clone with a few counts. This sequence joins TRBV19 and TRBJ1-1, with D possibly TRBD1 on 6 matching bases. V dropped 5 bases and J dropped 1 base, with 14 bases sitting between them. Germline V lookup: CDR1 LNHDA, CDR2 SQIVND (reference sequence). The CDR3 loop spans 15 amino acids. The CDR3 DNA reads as TGTGCCAGTAGTCCTCCCCACAGGGCGAACACTGAAGCTTTCTTT. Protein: CASSPPHRANTEAFF.

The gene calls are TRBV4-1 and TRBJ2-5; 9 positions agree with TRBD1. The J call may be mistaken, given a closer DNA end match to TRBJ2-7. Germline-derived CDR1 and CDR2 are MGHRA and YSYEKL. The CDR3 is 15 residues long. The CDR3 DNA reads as TGCGCCAGCAGCCGGACAGGGGACAACCGGGGCGAGCAGTACTTC. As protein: CASSRTGDNRGEQYF.

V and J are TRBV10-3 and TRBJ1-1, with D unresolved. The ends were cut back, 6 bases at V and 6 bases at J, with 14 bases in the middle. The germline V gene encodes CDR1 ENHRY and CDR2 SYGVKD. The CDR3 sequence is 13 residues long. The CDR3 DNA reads TGTGCCATCAGCAGCGGTCTGAGGGCTGAAGCTTTCTTT. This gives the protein CAISSGLRAEAFF.

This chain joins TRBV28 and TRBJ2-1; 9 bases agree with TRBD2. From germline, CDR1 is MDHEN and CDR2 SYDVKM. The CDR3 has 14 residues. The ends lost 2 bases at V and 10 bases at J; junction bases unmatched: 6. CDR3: CASSLRRGGLEQFF. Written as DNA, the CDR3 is TGTGCCAGCAGTTTACGGCGGGGGGGCCTCGAGCAGTTCTTC.

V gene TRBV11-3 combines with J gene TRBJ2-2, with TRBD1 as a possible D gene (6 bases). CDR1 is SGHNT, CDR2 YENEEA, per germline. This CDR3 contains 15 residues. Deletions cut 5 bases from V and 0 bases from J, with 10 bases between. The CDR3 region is CASSRQASNTGELFF. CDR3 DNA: TGTGCCAGCAGCCGACAGGCCTCGAACACCGGGGAGCTGTTTTTT.

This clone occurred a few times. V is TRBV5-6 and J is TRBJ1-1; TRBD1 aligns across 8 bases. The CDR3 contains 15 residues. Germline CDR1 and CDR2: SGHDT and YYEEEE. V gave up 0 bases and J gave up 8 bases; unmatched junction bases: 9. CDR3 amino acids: CASSLGDRRVLEAFF. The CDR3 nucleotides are TGTGCCAGCAGCTTGGGGGACAGGCGGGTGCTAGAAGCTTTCTTT.

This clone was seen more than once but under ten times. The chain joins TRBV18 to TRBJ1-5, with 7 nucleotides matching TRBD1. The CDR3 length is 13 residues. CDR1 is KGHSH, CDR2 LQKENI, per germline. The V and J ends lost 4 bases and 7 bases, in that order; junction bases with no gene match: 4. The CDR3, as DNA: TGTGCCAGCTCACTTGACAGGGCCCAGCCCCAGCATTTT. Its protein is CASSLDRAQPQHF.

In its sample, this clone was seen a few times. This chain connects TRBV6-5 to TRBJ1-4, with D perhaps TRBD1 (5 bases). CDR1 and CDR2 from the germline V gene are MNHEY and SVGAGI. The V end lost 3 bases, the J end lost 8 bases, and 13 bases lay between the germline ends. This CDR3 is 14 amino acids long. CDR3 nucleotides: TGTGCCAGCAGTTATGGGGGGTCCCCAGAAAAACTGTTTTTT. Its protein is CASSYGGSPEKLFF.

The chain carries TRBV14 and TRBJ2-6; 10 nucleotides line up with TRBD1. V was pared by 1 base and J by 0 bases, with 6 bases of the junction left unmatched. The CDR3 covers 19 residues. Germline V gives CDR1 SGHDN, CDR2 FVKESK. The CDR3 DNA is TGTGCCAGCAGCCAAGGAACCGGGACAGGGGTCTCTGGGGCCAACGTCCTGACTTTC. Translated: CASSQGTGTGVSGANVLTF.

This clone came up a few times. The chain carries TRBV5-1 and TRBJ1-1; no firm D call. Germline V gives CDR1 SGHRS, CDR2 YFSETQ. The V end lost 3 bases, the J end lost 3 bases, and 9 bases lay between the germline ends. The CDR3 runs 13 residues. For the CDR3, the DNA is TGCGCCAGCAGCTGGGGAGGGTACACTGAAGCTTTCTTT. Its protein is CASSWGGYTEAFF.

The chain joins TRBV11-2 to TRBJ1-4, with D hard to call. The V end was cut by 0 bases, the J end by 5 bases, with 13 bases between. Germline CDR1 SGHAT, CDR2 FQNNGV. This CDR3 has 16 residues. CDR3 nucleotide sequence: TGTGCCAGCAGCTTAGAAGGCGGCGTCGAGAATGAAAAACTGTTTTTT. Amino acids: CASSLEGGVENEKLFF.

The DNA for the CDR3 is TGTGCCAGCAGTCGGAGGAAGGGAGAGACCCAGTACTTC. This translates into CASSRRKGETQYF. This rearrangement joins TRBV6-1 to TRBJ2-5, with a tentative D call TRBD2 (5 bases). Between the trimmed V and J ends, which lost 5 bases and 4 bases, there was a span of 11 bases. The CDR3 loop spans 13 amino acids. Germline V lookup: CDR1 MNHNS, CDR2 SASEGT.

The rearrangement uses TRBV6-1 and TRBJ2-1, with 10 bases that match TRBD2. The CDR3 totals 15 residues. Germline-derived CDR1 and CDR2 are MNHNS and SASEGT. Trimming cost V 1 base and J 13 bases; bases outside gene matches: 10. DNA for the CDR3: TGTGCCAGCAGTGAAGGGGTAGCGGGGGGCCAGTATCAGTTCTTC. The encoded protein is CASSEGVAGGQYQFF.

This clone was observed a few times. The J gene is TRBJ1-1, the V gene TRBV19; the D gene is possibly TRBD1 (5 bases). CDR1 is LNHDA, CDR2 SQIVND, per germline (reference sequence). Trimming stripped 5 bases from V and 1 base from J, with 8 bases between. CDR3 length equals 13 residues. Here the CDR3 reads CASSYRGNTEAFF. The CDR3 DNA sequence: TGTGCCAGTAGTTATAGGGGGAACACTGAAGCTTTCTTT.

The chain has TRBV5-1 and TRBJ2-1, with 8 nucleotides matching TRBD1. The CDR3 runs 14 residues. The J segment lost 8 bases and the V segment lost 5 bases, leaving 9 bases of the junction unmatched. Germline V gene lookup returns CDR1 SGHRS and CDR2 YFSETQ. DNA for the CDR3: TGCGCCAGCAGACTCCGGGACAGGAAGGATGAGCAGTTCTTC. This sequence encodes CASRLRDRKDEQFF.